This TCR beta chain was profiled in a study of blood T cell repertoires in COVID-19. Germline values: CDR1 LNHDA, CDR2 SQIVND (reference sequence). This CDR3 is built from 16 residues. V was pared by 5 bases and J by 3 bases, with 4 bases of the junction left unmatched. Original analysis: Researchers report that nucleated cell counts were estimated from reference gene primer amplification. The repertoire was sequenced with immunoSEQ multiplex PCR; TCRdb's copy has only in-frame clones and lacks some. The V and J calls and the clone size are those of that table, but D and trimming were determined from the DNA. The sample lists 160,000 or so clones, roughly 87% occurring once.

The TCR sequence derives from a human donor with acute COVID-19. The donor label of this sample is uncertain. What was sequenced was PBMCs or T cells enriched from blood (not recorded which). The chain combines TRBV19 with TRBJ2-3; 14 bases agree with TRBD2. Here the CDR3 reads CASSDGTSGGTDTQYF. The CDR3 bases are TGTGCCAGTAGTGACGGGACTAGCGGGGGAACAGATACGCAGTATTTT.